A single sample gave rise to the 2 T cell receptor gamma chains below, sequenced in a study of human gamma delta and Vdelta1 T cells. TCRdb re-identified clones in the PCR reads via CATT. The sample holds some 2,900 gamma-chain clones, 4% to 6.5% seen once. The source material was naive CD27+ Vdelta1 gamma-delta T cells from blood. The receptors stem from a human donor in good health.

The chain combines TRGV3 with TRGJ1 or TRGJ2. The J gene is absent in TCRdb and was assigned here via DNA matching to germline. Unmatched junction bases numbered 13, after V lost 5 bases and J lost 3 bases. CDR1 and CDR2 (germline): VTNTFY, YDVSTARD (reference sequence). The CDR3 is 15 amino acids. CDR3: CATWAQFYPYYKKLF. CDR3 DNA: TGTGCCACCTGGGCCCAATTCTACCCTTATTATAAGAAACTCTTT.

As for this clone: A far larger clone lies a single base away; this is likely a read error. The chain couples TRGV9 to TRGJ1 or TRGJ2. CDR1 and CDR2 (germline): GITISATS, ISYDGTV (reference sequence). Trimming took 2 bases from V and 6 from J; bases not matched to a gene: 7. This CDR3 comprises 13 residues. CDR3 sequence reads: CALWEGRSYKKLF. The CDR3 DNA reads as TGTGCCTTGTGGGAGGGGCGTAGTTATAAGAAACTCTTT.